Listed below are T cell receptor beta chains from one sample, sequenced in a study of identical twins. TCRdb passed the 5' RACE reads through MiXCR, listing each CDR3 protein once. The table shows roughly 700,000 distinct CDR3 sequences, with less than 10% occurring only once. These data are also associated with another study on yellow fever vaccine responses in identical twins.

Sample: PBMCs. The source is a woman younger than 35 in good health. Each CDR3 is given with its conserved first and last residue.

v_gene	j_gene	CDR3aa
TRBV12-3/TRBV12-4	TRBJ1-5	CASGLAQGHNQPQHF
TRBV12-5	TRBJ2-1	CASGLAGQGIYNEQFF
TRBV12-3/TRBV12-4	TRBJ2-1	CASRATSGIHNEQFF
TRBV5-1	TRBJ2-6	CASSFLGPGANVLTF
TRBV2	NA	CASSEVGTQYF
TRBV19	TRBJ2-3	CASSPGEAATDTQYF
TRBV28	TRBJ2-3	CASSLRGPGLVYTDTQYF
TRBV6-1	TRBJ2-1	CASSVDRGYEQFF
TRBV4-3	TRBJ2-1	CASSNIAGGRNEQFF
TRBV5-5	TRBJ2-7	CASSFKGLAGSYEQYF
TRBV5-1	TRBJ2-6	CASSFLDSGANVLTF
TRBV20-1	TRBJ2-1	CSARNIDRGFYNEQFF
TRBV15	TRBJ2-1	CATSRDYEQFF
TRBV6-2/TRBV6-3	TRBJ2-6	CASSTLFIDEFSAGANVLTF
TRBV10-3	TRBJ2-1	CAISLTGGADNEQFF
TRBV18	TRBJ2-7	CASSPLSGGDEQYF
TRBV7-6	TRBJ2-7	CASSRLLGQDYEQYF
TRBV7-2	TRBJ2-7	CASSVHGKMDYEQYF
TRBV7-9	TRBJ2-1	CASSEGRSLSYNEQFF
TRBV29-1	TRBJ2-1	CSVDGFYNEQFF
TRBV20-1	TRBJ2-5	CSAAGTGGRISQETQYF
TRBV14	TRBJ2-1	CASSQDGGAGGSYNEQFF
TRBV11-2	TRBJ2-3	CASSSIIGTSGSVGTDTQYF
TRBV7-2	TRBJ2-2	CASTADRVTGELFF
TRBV4-2	TRBJ2-2	CASSQRLAGDSLAGELFF
TRBV5-1	TRBJ2-3	CASSGPGLSSTDTQYF
TRBV7-2	TRBJ2-2	CASSLPISGTGELFF
TRBV6-5	TRBJ1-2	CASSFDSTYGYTF
TRBV6-2/TRBV6-3	TRBJ1-2	CASRGTTNYGYTF
TRBV7-2	TRBJ2-5	CASSTGGVTGETQYF
TRBV9	TRBJ2-7	CASSVGGGVYEQYF
TRBV24-1	TRBJ2-3	CATSDFTSGSTDTQYF
TRBV12-3/TRBV12-4	TRBJ2-3	CASTLLLAGGTDTQYF
TRBV5-1	TRBJ1-6	CASSLETQGVDSPLHF
TRBV29-1	TRBJ2-7	CSVEGSGLYEQYF
TRBV4-3	TRBJ2-7	CASSQAWRGTYEQYF
TRBV7-8	TRBJ2-4	CASSLVGGIGNIQYF
TRBV9	TRBJ2-3	CASIRGERSTDTQYF
TRBV12-3/TRBV12-4	TRBJ2-2	CASSDSGTSWGGELFF
TRBV20-1	TRBJ2-1	CSARDFELDNEQFF
TRBV3-1	TRBJ2-3	CASSQEGTGGLRYF
TRBV7-9	TRBJ1-1	CASSLGVDTEAFF
TRBV11-1	TRBJ2-7	CASSRLWGLAGATYEQYF
TRBV15	TRBJ2-7	CATSRDQGAYEQYF
TRBV20-1	TRBJ2-3	CSASLGGIGTTDTQYF